Listed here are 21 T cell receptor beta chains from one sample, sequenced in a study of cytomegalovirus exposure and HLA in healthy donors. 13 Jbeta primers and 60 Vbeta primers were used for the PCR. Measured with immunoSEQ multiplex PCR; TCRdb has only the in-frame clones, and not every one. Found here are about 280,000 clones, roughly 89% of them singletons; the top ten hold roughly 2.3%. Sequencing was performed on PBMCs. These receptors all stem from a woman aged 18-35 years in good health and CMV-seronegative.

The rearrangement joins TRBV29-1 to TRBJ2-1; weak D call: TRBD2 (6 bases). Deletions cut 0 bases from V and 5 bases from J, with 17 bases between. CDR3 length: 16 residues. Germline assignment: CDR1 SQVTM and CDR2 ANQGSEA. The CDR3 protein is CSVEDPGVEGDNEQFF. The CDR3 DNA follows: TGCAGCGTTGAAGATCCGGGGGTGGAGGGAGACAATGAGCAGTTCTTC.

This clone appeared once. This chain uses TRBV27 with TRBJ2-7; possible D gene TRBD2, 6 bases. Germline V gene lookup returns CDR1 MNHEY and CDR2 SMNVEV (reference sequence). This CDR3 is built from 14 residues. Trimming removed 5 bases from V and 2 bases from J, with 13 bases in between. As DNA, the CDR3 is TGTGCCAGCAGTATGGCGGGACGGGCCTACGAGCAGTACTTC. The encoded protein is CASSMAGRAYEQYF.

The chain recombines TRBV13 with TRBJ2-5; TRBD2 agrees at 9 bases. The CDR3 contains 17 residues. Germline-derived CDR1 and CDR2 are PRHDT and FYEKMQ (reference sequence). The junction had 11 bases not matched to a gene; V was cut back by 1 base and J by 5 bases. CDR3 region: CASSLVGSGGRVETQYF. In nucleotides, the CDR3 is TGTGCCAGCAGCTTAGTTGGTAGCGGGGGTAGGGTGGAGACCCAGTACTTC.

The chain uses TRBV12-5 and TRBJ2-5, with TRBD1 matching over 10 bases. V trimming: 7 bases; J trimming: 2 bases; junction bases outside the gene matches: 7. CDR3 length: 15 amino acids. CDR1 and CDR2 (germline): LGHNT, FRNRAP. For the CDR3, the DNA is TGTGCTAGTGTTCAGACAGGGGGCTGGCAAGAGACCCAGTACTTC. It specifies CASVQTGGWQETQYF. Looking up the rest from reference TRBV12-5 and TRBJ2-5 gives the full variable domain: DARVTQTPRHKVTEMGQEVTMRCQPILGHNTVFWYRQTMMQGLELLAYFRNRAPLDDSGMPKDRFSAEMPDATLATLKIQPSEPRDSAVYFCASVQTGGWQETQYFGPGTRLLVL.

This clone was detected once. The gene calls are TRBV11-2 and TRBJ2-7; D perhaps matches TRBD1 (6 bases). Trimming took off 3 bases at V and 0 bases at J, with 12 bases between the two ends. The germline gives CDR1 SGHAT, CDR2 FQNNGV. CDR3 length equals 15 residues. The CDR3 sequence is CASSFGRGSSYEQYF. The DNA for the CDR3 is TGTGCCAGCAGCTTCGGCAGGGGTAGCTCCTACGAGCAGTACTTC.

This chain links TRBV9 with TRBJ1-5; TRBD1 is a possible D gene (5 bases). The CDR3 sequence is 15 residues long. Germline CDR1 SGDLS, CDR2 YYNGEE. Trimming took 0 bases from V and 8 from J, leaving 15 bases between them. DNA for the CDR3: TGTGCCAGCAGCGTAGGGCAGGGCGACGGCGAGCCCCAGCATTTT. Translating gives CASSVGQGDGEPQHF.

The chain uses TRBV15 and TRBJ1-1; 8 bases fit TRBD1. Germline CDR1 LNHNV, CDR2 YYDKDF (reference sequence). The V and J ends lost 4 bases and 6 bases, in that order; junction bases with no gene match: 1. The CDR3 consists of 12 residues. CDR3 loop: CATSTGGPEAFF. The CDR3 region has the DNA TGTGCCACCAGCACAGGGGGCCCTGAAGCTTTCTTT.

V gene TRBV7-9 combines with J gene TRBJ1-2; a weak D match, TRBD1 (6 bases). Germline V gene data show CDR1 as SEHNR and CDR2 as FQNEAQ (reference sequence). The CDR3 is 15 amino acids. V lost 4 bases to trimming and J lost 1 base, with 13 bases between them. CDR3 sequence: CASSSGDIYNYGYTF. The CDR3 DNA follows: TGTGCCAGCAGCTCAGGGGACATTTATAACTATGGCTACACCTTC.

This clone was found once. J is TRBJ1-1 and V is TRBV2, with 9 bases matching TRBD1. The CDR3 length is 16 residues. V lost 6 bases to trimming and J lost 1 base; unmatched junction nucleotides: 9. Germline V lookup: CDR1 SNHLY, CDR2 FYNNEI. In DNA form, the CDR3 reads TGTGCCAGCAGGGCGGGACAGGGAGGGTGGAACACTGAAGCTTTCTTT. Translation: CASRAGQGGWNTEAFF.

The chain joins TRBV7-6 to TRBJ1-3, with TRBD1 matching 8 bases. There are 16 residues in the CDR3. Germline CDR1 SGHVS, CDR2 FNYEAQ. V lost 5 bases and J lost 0; bases outside the gene matches: 6. CDR3 in DNA: TGTGCCAGCAGCACCACAGGGGGTTCCTCTGGAAACACCATATATTTT. Its translation: CASSTTGGSSGNTIYF.

The chain carries TRBV27 and TRBJ1-1, with 7 bases matching TRBD1. Per germline, CDR1 MNHEY and CDR2 SMNVEV (reference sequence). Losses at the gene ends were 2 bases for V and 3 bases for J; bases not matched to a gene: 3. The CDR3 spans 14 residues. Here the CDR3 reads CASSLQGEYTEAFF. CDR3 nucleotides: TGTGCCAGCAGTTTACAGGGGGAATACACTGAAGCTTTCTTT.

V and J are TRBV10-2 and TRBJ2-7, with 7 bases matching TRBD1. Germline values: CDR1 WSHSY, CDR2 SAAADI. The CDR3 length is 12 residues. The ends lost 6 bases at V and 5 bases at J; junction bases unmatched: 4. The CDR3 bases are TGCGCCAGCAGGACAGGGTACGACGAGCAGTACTTC. As protein: CASRTGYDEQYF.

The rearrangement uses TRBV5-1 and TRBJ2-3; D is possibly TRBD2 (6 bases). In germline, CDR1 is SGHRS, CDR2 YFSETQ. This CDR3 has 13 residues. V lost 7 bases, J lost 3 bases, and 12 bases lay in between. CDR3 protein: CASGGGMTDTQYF. The CDR3 DNA is TGCGCCAGCGGTGGGGGGATGACAGATACGCAGTATTTT. The variable domain in full, completed from reference TRBV5-1 and TRBJ2-3, reads KAGVTQTPRYLIKTRGQQVTLSCSPISGHRSVSWYQQTPGQGLQFLFEYFSETQRNKGNFPGRFSGRQFSNSRSEMNVSTLELGDSALYLCASGGGMTDTQYFGPGTRLTVL.

V and J are TRBV4-1 and TRBJ2-7; D perhaps matches TRBD2 (7 bases). This CDR3 region has 15 residues. Germline V gene data show CDR1 as MGHRA and CDR2 as YSYEKL. The V end was cut by 1 base, the J end by 3 bases, with 13 bases between. CDR3 nucleotides: TGCGCCAGCAGCCAAGTGGCGGGGGCCCACTACGAGCAGTACTTC. Protein product: CASSQVAGAHYEQYF.

The chain employs TRBV6-1 and TRBJ2-7, with 7 bases lining up with TRBD2. The length of the CDR3 is 13 residues. Per the germline V gene, CDR1 is MNHNS and CDR2 is SASEGT. Germline trimming cut 8 bases from V and 3 bases from J; bases unmatched to any gene: 7. In DNA form, the CDR3 reads TGTGCCAGCCCGGGGGAGGGGTACTACGAGCAGTACTTC. It codes for CASPGEGYYEQYF.

The J gene is TRBJ1-1, the V gene TRBV7-9; the D is unclear. Germline V gene sequence: CDR1 SEHNR, CDR2 FQNEAQ (reference sequence). The CDR3 covers 16 residues. Trimming took off 5 bases at V and 5 bases at J, with 21 bases between the two ends. CDR3 in DNA: TGTGCCAGCAGCACGACTCGCCCCCCGGTGTCAACTGAAGCTTTCTTT. This translates into CASSTTRPPVSTEAFF.

The chain joins TRBV19 to TRBJ1-1; 8 nucleotides agree with TRBD1. Germline V lookup: CDR1 LNHDA, CDR2 SQIVND (reference sequence). V was clipped by 6 bases and J by 0 bases; unmatched bases: 0. The CDR3 totals 13 residues. The CDR3 region has the DNA TGTGCCAGTAGGACAGGGGTGAACACTGAAGCTTTCTTT. Translating it yields CASRTGVNTEAFF.

The gene calls are TRBV4-2 and TRBJ1-1, with a possible D match to TRBD1 (6 bases). The CDR3 is 12 amino acids. Trimming left V 0 bases short and J 7 bases short, with 6 bases between. CDR1 is LGHNA and CDR2 is YNFKEQ in the germline V gene. The CDR3 spells CASSQEGGEAFF. DNA for the CDR3: TGTGCCAGCAGCCAAGAAGGGGGTGAAGCTTTCTTT.

The chain links TRBV11-2 to TRBJ1-2; possibly TRBD1 for D (6 bases). The CDR3 is 13 amino acids. CDR1 SGHAT and CDR2 FQNNGV come from the germline V gene. V was shortened by 3 bases and J by 2 bases, with 7 bases between the two germline ends. The CDR3 protein is CASSFGQNYGYTF. The CDR3 DNA is TGTGCCAGCAGCTTCGGACAGAACTATGGCTACACCTTC.

V and J are TRBV2 and TRBJ1-1; weak D call: TRBD1 (5 bases). This CDR3 spans 13 amino acids. Between the trimmed V and J ends, which lost 6 bases and 2 bases, there was a span of 10 bases. Germline CDR1 and CDR2: SNHLY and FYNNEI. The CDR3 loop reads CASSGHRNTEAFF. The CDR3 DNA follows: TGTGCCAGCAGCGGACACAGAAACACTGAAGCTTTCTTT.

The chain carries TRBV7-3 and TRBJ2-7; 7 bases are shared with TRBD2. Trimming took 2 bases from V and 7 from J; bases not matched to a gene: 5. This CDR3 is built from 13 residues. Germline assignment: CDR1 SGHTA and CDR2 FQGTGA. Here the CDR3 DNA reads TGTGCCAGCAGCTTACGCAGGGAGGGAGAGCAGTACTTC. It specifies CASSLRREGEQYF.